The TCR beta chain under discussion was sequenced for a study of T cell changes during pregnancy in multiple sclerosis. The assay was immunoSEQ multiplex PCR, and TCRdb's table has in-frame clones only and misses some. This sample has 50,000 to 65,000 clones, with roughly 90% found just once. V was pared by 0 bases and J by 13 bases, with 15 bases of the junction left unmatched. The CDR3 covers 16 residues. From germline, CDR1 is LNHNV and CDR2 YYDKDF (reference sequence). The TCR comes from a female donor with multiple sclerosis, enrolled in a pregnancy study. The chain recombines TRBV15 with TRBJ2-1, with TRBD2 matching 7 bases. The sample was CD8+ T cells from peripheral blood mononuclear cells, taken before pregnancy. CDR3 in DNA: TGTGCCACCAGCAGAGATTGGACCGTATGGGCGGGGGAACAGTTCTTC. It is translated as CATSRDWTVWAGEQFF. The complete variable domain, with remaining parts taken from reference TRBV15 and TRBJ2-1, reads DAMVIQNPRYQVTQFGKPVTLSCSQTLNHNVMYWYQQKSSQAPKLLFHYYDKDFNNEADTPDNFQSRRPNTSFCFLDIRSPGLGDTAMYLCATSRDWTVWAGEQFFGPGTRLTVL.